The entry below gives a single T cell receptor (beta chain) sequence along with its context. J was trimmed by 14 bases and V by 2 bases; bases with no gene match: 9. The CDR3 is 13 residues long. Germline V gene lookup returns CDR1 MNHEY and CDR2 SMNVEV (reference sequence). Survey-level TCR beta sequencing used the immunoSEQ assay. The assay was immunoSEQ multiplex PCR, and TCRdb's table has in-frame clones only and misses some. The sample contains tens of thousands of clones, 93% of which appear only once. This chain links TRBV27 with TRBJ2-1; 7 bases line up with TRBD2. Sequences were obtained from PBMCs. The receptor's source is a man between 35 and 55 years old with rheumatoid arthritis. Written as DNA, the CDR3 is TGTGCCAGCAGTTTAGGGGTGGCGGGAGATGAGTTCTTC. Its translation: CASSLGVAGDEFF.